This note documents a single T cell receptor (beta chain) sequence. The same CDR3 is also encoded by other DNA sequences in this sample. The data stem from a study of shared clonotypes between healthy human individuals. The V segment lost 6 bases and the J segment 7 bases; nucleotides outside the gene matches: 7. CDR3 length: 13 amino acids. Looked up from germline, CDR1 is MGHRA and CDR2 is YSYEKL. Here immunoSEQ multiplex PCR was the method, and the copy in TCRdb shows in-frame clones only, minus some. Here the sample spans around 530,000 clones, around 78% being singletons. Sequences were obtained from PBMCs. The rearrangement links TRBV4-1 to TRBJ1-2; 8 bases are a match to TRBD1. The receptor was derived from a woman in her thirties or forties in good health. Some clones in this sample may be carry-over from other donors' samples. The CDR3 region has the DNA TGCGCCAGCAGACAGACAGGGGAAGTTGGCTACACCTTC. It codes for CASRQTGEVGYTF.